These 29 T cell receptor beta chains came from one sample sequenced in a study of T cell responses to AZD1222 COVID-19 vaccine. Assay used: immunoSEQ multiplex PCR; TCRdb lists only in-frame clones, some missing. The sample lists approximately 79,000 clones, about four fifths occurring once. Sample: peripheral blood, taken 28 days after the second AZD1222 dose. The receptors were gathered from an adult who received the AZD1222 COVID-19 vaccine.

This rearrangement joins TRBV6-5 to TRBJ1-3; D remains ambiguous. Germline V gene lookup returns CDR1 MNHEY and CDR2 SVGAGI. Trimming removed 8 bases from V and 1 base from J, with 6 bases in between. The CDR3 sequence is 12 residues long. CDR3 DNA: TGTGCCAGCGTTAGTTCTGGAAACACCATATATTTT. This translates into CASVSSGNTIYF.

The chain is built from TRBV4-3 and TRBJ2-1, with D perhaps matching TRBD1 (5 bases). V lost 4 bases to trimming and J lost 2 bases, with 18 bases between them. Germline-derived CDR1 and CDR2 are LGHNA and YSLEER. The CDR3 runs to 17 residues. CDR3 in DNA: TGCGCCAGCAGCCGACAGACGTCAGGTGGTCCCTACAATGAGCAGTTCTTC. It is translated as CASSRQTSGGPYNEQFF.

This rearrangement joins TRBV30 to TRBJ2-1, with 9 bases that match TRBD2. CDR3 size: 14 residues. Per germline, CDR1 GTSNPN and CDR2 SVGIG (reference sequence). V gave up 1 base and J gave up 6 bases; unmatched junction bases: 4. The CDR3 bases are TGTGCCTGGAGTGGTAGCGGGAGCCCCAATGAGCAGTTCTTC. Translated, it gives CAWSGSGSPNEQFF.

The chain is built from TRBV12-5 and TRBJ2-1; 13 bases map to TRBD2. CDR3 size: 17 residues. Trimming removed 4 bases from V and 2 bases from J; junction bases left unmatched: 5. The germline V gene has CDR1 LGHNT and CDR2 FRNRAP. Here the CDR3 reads CASGWRTSGRPYNEQFF. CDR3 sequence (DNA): TGTGCTAGTGGTTGGAGGACTAGCGGGAGACCCTACAATGAGCAGTTCTTC.

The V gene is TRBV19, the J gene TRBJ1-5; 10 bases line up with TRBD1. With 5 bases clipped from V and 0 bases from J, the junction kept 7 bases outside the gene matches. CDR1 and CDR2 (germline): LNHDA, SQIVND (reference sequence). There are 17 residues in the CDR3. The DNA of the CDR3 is TGTGCCAGTAGTGCCCCGACAGGGGGCTATAGCAATCAGCCCCAGCATTTT. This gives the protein CASSAPTGGYSNQPQHF. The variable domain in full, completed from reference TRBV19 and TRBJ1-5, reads DGGITQSPKYLFRKEGQNVTLSCEQNLNHDAMYWYRQDPGQGLRLIYYSQIVNDFQKGDIAEGYSVSREKKESFPLTVTSAQKNPTAFYLCASSAPTGGYSNQPQHFGDGTRLSIL.

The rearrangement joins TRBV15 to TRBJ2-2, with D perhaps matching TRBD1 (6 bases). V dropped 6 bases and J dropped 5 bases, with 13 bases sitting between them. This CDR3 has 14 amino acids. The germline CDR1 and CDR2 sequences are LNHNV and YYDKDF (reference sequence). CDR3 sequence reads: CATSMGAQTGELFF. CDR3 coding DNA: TGTGCCACCAGTATGGGGGCGCAAACCGGGGAGCTGTTTTTT.

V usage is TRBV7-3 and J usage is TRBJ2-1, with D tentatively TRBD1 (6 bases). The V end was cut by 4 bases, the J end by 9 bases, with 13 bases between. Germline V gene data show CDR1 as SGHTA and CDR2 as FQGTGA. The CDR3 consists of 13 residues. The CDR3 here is CASSSEQGFEQFF. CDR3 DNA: TGTGCCAGCAGCTCGGAACAGGGATTTGAGCAGTTCTTC.

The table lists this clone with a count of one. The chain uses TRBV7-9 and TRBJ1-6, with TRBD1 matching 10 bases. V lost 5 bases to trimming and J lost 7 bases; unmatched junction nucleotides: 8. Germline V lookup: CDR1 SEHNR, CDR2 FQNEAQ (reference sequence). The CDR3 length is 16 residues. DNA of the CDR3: TGTGCCAGCAGCCCCGGGACAGGGGCGGTAAATTCACCCCTCCACTTT. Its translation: CASSPGTGAVNSPLHF.

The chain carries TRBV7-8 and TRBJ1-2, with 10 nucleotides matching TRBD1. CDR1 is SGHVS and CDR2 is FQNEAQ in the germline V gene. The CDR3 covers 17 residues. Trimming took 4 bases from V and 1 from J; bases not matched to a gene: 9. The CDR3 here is CASSYRQGAQGNYGYTF. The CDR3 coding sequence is TGTGCCAGCAGCTACCGACAGGGGGCCCAGGGTAACTATGGCTACACCTTC. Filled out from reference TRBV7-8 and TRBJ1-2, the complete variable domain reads GAGVSQSPRYKVAKRGQDVALRCDPISGHVSLFWYQQALGQGPEFLTYFQNEAQLDKSGLPSDRFFAERPEGSVSTLKIQRTQQEDSAVYLCASSYRQGAQGNYGYTFGSGTRLTVV.

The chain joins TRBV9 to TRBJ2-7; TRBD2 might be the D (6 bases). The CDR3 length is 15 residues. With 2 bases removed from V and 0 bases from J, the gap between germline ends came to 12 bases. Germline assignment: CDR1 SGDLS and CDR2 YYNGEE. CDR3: CASSVGSLSSYEQYF. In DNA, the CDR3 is TGTGCCAGCAGCGTCGGGAGCTTAAGCTCCTACGAGCAGTACTTC.

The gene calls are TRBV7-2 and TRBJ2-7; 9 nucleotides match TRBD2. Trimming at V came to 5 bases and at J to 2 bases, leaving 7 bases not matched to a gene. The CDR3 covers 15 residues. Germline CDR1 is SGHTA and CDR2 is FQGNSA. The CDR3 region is CASSTRASGTYEQYF. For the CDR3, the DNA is TGTGCCAGCAGCACGAGGGCTAGCGGGACCTACGAGCAGTACTTC.

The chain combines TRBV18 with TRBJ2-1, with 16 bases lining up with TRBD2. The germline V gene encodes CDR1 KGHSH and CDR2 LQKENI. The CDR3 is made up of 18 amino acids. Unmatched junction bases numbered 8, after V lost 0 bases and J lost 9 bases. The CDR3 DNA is TGTGCCAGCTCACCACCGGGACTAGCGGGAGGGCAAGGTTCTGAGCAGTTCTTC. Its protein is CASSPPGLAGGQGSEQFF.

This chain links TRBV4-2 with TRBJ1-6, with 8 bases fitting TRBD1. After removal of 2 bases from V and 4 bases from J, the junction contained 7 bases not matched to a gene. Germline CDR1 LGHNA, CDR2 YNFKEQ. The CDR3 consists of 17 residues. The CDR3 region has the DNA TGTGCCAGCAGCCAACGGACAGGGAGGTCATATAATTCACCCCTCCACTTT. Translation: CASSQRTGRSYNSPLHF.

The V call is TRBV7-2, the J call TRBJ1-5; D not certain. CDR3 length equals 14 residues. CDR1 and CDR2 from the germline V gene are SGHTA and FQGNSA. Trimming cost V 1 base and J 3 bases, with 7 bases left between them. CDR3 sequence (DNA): TGTGCCAGCAGCTTAGGGCAGGCCAATCAGCCCCAGCATTTT. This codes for CASSLGQANQPQHF.

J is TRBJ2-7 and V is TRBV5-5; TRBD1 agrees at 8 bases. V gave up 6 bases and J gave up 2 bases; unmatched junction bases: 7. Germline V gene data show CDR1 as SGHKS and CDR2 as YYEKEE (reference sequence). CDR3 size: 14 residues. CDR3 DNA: TGTGCCAGCAAAGCCGGACAGGGCCCCTACGAGCAGTACTTC. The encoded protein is CASKAGQGPYEQYF.

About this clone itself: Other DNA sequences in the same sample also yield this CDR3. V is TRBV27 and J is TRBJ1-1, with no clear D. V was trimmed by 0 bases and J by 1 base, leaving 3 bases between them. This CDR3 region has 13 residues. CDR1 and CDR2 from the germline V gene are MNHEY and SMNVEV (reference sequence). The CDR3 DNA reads TGTGCCAGCAGTTTATCACGGAACACTGAAGCTTTCTTT. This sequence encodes CASSLSRNTEAFF.

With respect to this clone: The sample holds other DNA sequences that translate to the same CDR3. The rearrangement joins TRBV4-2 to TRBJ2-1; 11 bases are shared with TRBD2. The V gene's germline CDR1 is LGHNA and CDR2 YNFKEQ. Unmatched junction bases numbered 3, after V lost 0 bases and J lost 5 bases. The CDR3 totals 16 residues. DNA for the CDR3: TGTGCCAGCAGCCAAGATTTAGCGGGAGGGAACAATGAGCAGTTCTTC. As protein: CASSQDLAGGNNEQFF.

CDR3: CASSQGYEQYF. For the CDR3, the DNA is TGTGCCAGCAGCCAAGGGTACGAGCAGTACTTC. The V call is TRBV3-1 (or the pseudogene TRBV3-2), the J call TRBJ2-7; D remains unclear. The V gene lost 1 base and the J gene lost 4 bases, with 2 bases spanning the gap. CDR1 is LGHDT, CDR2 YNNKEL, per germline (reference sequence). There are 11 residues in the CDR3.

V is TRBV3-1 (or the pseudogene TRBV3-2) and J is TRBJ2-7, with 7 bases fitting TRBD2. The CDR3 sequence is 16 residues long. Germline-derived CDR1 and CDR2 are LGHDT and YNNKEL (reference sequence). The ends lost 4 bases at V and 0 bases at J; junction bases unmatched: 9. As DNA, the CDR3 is TGTGCCAGCAGCCGGCCCCCTAGCGGCTCCTCCTACGAGCAGTACTTC. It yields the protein CASSRPPSGSSYEQYF.

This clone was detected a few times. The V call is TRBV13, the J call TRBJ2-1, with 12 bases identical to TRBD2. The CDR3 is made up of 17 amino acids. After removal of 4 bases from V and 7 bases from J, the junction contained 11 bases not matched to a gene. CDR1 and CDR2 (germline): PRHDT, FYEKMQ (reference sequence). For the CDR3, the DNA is TGTGCCAGCAGCTCCTCCCGACTAGCGGGAGTGTGGAATGAGCAGTTCTTC. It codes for CASSSSRLAGVWNEQFF.

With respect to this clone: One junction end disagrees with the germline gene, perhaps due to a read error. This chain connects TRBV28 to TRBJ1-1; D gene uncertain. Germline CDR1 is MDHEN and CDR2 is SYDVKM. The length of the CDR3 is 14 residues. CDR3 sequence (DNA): TGTGCCAGCAGCTTATCTCGGGTGGGCACTGAAGCTTTCTTT. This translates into CASSLSRVGTEAFF.

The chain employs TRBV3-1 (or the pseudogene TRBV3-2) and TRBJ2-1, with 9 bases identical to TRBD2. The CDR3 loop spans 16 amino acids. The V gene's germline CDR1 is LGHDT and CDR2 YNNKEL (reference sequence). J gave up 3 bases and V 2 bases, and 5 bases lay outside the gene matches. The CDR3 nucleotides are TGTGCCAGCAGCCAACCCCTAGCGGGAAGCTACAATGAGCAGTTCTTC. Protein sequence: CASSQPLAGSYNEQFF.

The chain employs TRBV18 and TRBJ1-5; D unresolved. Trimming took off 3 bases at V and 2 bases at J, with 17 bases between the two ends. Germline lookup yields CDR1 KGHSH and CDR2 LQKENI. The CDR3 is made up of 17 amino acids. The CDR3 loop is CASSPPGWGTRNQPQHF. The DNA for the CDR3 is TGTGCCAGCTCACCCCCCGGGTGGGGTACCCGCAATCAGCCCCAGCATTTT.

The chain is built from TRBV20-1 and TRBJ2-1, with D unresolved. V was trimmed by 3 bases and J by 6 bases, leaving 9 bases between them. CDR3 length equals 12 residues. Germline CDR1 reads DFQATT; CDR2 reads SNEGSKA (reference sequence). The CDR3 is CSASWALNEQFF. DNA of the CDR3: TGCAGTGCTAGTTGGGCCCTCAATGAGCAGTTCTTC.

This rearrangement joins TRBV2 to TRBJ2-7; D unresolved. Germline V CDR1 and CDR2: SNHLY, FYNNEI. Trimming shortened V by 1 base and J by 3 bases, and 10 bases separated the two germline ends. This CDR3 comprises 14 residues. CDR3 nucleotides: TGTGCCAGCAGTGAAGTGGCCACCGTCTACGAGCAGTACTTC. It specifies CASSEVATVYEQYF.

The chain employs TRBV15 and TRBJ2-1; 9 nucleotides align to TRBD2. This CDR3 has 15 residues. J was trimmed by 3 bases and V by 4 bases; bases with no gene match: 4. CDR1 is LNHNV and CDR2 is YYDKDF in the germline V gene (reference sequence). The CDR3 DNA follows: TGTGCCACCAGCATAAGAGCGGGAGGCTACAATGAGCAGTTCTTC. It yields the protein CATSIRAGGYNEQFF.

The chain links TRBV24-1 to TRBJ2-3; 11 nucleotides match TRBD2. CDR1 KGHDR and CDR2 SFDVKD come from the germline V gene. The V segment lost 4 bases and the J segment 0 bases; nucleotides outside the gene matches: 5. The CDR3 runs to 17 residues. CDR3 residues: CATSDGTSGHSTDTQYF. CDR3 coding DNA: TGTGCCACCAGTGACGGGACTAGCGGCCATAGCACAGATACGCAGTATTTT.

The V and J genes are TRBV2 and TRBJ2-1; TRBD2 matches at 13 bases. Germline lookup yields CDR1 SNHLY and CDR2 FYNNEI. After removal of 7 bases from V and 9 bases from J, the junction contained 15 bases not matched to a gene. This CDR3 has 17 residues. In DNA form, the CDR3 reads TGTGCCAGCACCCCGCCCCTTACTAGCGGGAGGGCCTCTGAGCAGTTCTTC. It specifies CASTPPLTSGRASEQFF. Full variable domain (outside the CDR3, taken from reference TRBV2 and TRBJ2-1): EPEVTQTPSHQVTQMGQEVILRCVPISNHLYFYWYRQILGQKVEFLVSFYNNEISEKSEIFDDQFSVERPDGSNFTLKIRSTKLEDSAMYFCASTPPLTSGRASEQFFGPGTRLTVL.

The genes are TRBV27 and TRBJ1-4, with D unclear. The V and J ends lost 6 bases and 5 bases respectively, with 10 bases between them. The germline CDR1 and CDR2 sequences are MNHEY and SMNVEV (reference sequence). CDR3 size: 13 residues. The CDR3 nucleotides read TGTGCCAGCAGCCCGGACCCCAATGAAAAACTGTTTTTT. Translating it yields CASSPDPNEKLFF.